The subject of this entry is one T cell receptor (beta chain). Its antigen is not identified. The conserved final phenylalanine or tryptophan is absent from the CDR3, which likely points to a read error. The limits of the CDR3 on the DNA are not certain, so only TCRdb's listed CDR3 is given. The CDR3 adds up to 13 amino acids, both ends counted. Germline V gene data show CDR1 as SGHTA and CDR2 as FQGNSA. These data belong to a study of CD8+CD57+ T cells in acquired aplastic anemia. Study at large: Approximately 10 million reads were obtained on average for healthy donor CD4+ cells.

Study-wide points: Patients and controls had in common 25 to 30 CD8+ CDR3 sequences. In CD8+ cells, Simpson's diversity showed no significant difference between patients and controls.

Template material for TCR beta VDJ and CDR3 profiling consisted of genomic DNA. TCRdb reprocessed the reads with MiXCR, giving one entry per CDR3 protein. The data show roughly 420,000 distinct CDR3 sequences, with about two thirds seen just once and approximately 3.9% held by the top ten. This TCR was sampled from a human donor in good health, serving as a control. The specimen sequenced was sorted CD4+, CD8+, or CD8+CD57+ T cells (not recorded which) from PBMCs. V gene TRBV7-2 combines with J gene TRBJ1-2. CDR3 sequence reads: CASSLPNYEQYFV.